A single sample gave rise to the 31 T cell receptor beta chains below, sequenced in a study of CD8 T cells in ankylosing spondylitis. TCRdb re-called the 5' RACE reads with MiXCR, one entry per CDR3 protein. In the table there are about 66,000 distinct CDR3 sequences, 6.2% of which are singletons. The sequenced sample consisted of synovial fluid, either unsorted or a sorted T cell fraction (not recorded which). All receptors come from a male donor with ankylosing spondylitis.

V and J are TRBV7-3 and TRBJ1-2; TRBD1 agrees at 8 bases. This CDR3 region has 13 residues. Germline CDR1 SGHTA, CDR2 FQGTGA. V lost 2 bases, J lost 8 bases, and 4 bases stayed unmatched. The CDR3 sequence is CASSLDRGGGYTF. Here the CDR3 DNA reads TGTGCCAGCAGCTTAGACAGGGGTGGAGGCTACACCTTC.

The rearrangement joins TRBV7-3 to TRBJ2-5; TRBD1 aligns across 9 bases. Per germline, CDR1 SGHTA and CDR2 FQGTGA. Trimming took 5 bases from V and 4 from J; bases not matched to a gene: 2. CDR3 length: 13 amino acids. CDR3 in amino acids: CASSRGQGETQYF. Here the CDR3 DNA reads TGTGCCAGCAGCCGGGGACAGGGAGAGACCCAGTACTTC.

This chain uses TRBV14 with TRBJ2-3; TRBD1 is a possible D gene (5 bases). Trimming took 4 bases from V and 3 from J, leaving 14 bases between them. Germline V gene data show CDR1 as SGHDN and CDR2 as FVKESK. This CDR3 has 15 residues. The CDR3 here is CASSLKGQGTDTQYF. CDR3 sequence (DNA): TGTGCCAGCAGCCTAAAGGGCCAGGGAACAGATACGCAGTATTTT.

V gene TRBV23-1 combines with J gene TRBJ2-7; maybe TRBD2 (5 bases). Being an ORF, TRBV23-1 has a function that is uncertain. V lost 8 bases and J lost 6, with 14 bases in between. CDR3 length: 12 amino acids. CDR3 sequence: CASLWERPEQYF. The CDR3 DNA follows: TGCGCCAGCCTCTGGGAGCGTCCCGAGCAGTACTTC.

In its sample, this clonotype was seen many times. The chain couples TRBV7-2 to TRBJ2-2; the D gene is possibly TRBD2 (6 bases). CDR1 and CDR2 (germline): SGHTA, FQGNSA. The CDR3 has 14 residues. Between the trimmed V and J ends, which lost 1 base and 7 bases, there was a span of 10 bases. For the CDR3, the DNA is TGTGCCAGCAGCTTAGACCAGCGGGTCGGGGAGCTGTTTTTT. As protein: CASSLDQRVGELFF.

Many counts were recorded for this clonotype. The chain combines TRBV6-1 with TRBJ2-7; the match to TRBD1 covers 9 bases. The germline V gene has CDR1 MNHNS and CDR2 SASEGT. The trim removed 6 bases at V and 1 base at J, leaving 7 bases unmatched. CDR3 length: 15 residues. CDR3 bases: TGTGCCAGCAGGCGATCGGGACAGGGTTCCTACGAGCAGTACTTC. Its translation is CASRRSGQGSYEQYF.

The chain joins TRBV19 to TRBJ2-2, with 9 bases identical to TRBD2. The CDR3 runs to 16 residues. Germline V lookup: CDR1 LNHDA, CDR2 SQIVND (reference sequence). Trimming removed 4 bases from V and 6 bases from J; junction bases left unmatched: 9. The DNA for the CDR3 is TGTGCCAGTAGTAGGACGGTGCCTAGCGGGGCCGGGGAGCTGTTTTTT. Protein: CASSRTVPSGAGELFF.

This clonotype was counted many times. The chain links TRBV12-3 or TRBV12-4 to TRBJ2-3, with 11 bases that match TRBD1. This CDR3 has 15 residues. V lost 5 bases, J lost 4 bases, and 5 bases stayed unmatched. Here the CDR3 reads CASSPGTGGPDTQYF. The DNA of the CDR3 is TGTGCCAGCAGTCCCGGGACAGGGGGTCCAGATACGCAGTATTTT.

This clonotype has ten or more counts. V gene TRBV6-1 combines with J gene TRBJ2-2; 9 nucleotides line up with TRBD1. From germline, CDR1 is MNHNS and CDR2 SASEGT. This CDR3 contains 13 residues. V lost 8 bases to trimming and J lost 5 bases; unmatched junction nucleotides: 3. CDR3 residues: CASGGQGTGELFF. The CDR3 DNA follows: TGTGCCAGCGGGGGACAGGGTACCGGGGAGCTGTTTTTT.

This clonotype was counted at least ten times. The V gene is TRBV28, the J gene TRBJ1-4; no reliable D call. The CDR3 has 14 amino acids. With 6 bases removed from V and 7 bases from J, the gap between germline ends came to 15 bases. Looked up from germline, CDR1 is MDHEN and CDR2 is SYDVKM. This CDR3 reads CASSLVGVAEKLFF. CDR3 DNA sequence: TGTGCCAGCAGCCTGGTTGGGGTCGCTGAAAAACTGTTTTTT.

This clonotype was observed at least ten times. V gene TRBV20-1 combines with J gene TRBJ1-5, with TRBD1 as a possible D gene (5 bases). CDR3 length: 14 residues. The V end was cut by 6 bases, the J end by 1 base, with 13 bases between. Germline V gene lookup returns CDR1 DFQATT and CDR2 SNEGSKA (reference sequence). CDR3 sequence: CSARGGDSNQPQHF. The CDR3 DNA reads TGCAGTGCCCGCGGTGGGGACAGCAATCAGCCCCAGCATTTT.

At least ten counts were recorded for this clonotype. The chain has TRBV6-1 and TRBJ2-1, with D hard to call. Germline V gives CDR1 MNHNS, CDR2 SASEGT. V was shortened by 7 bases and J by 2 bases, with 12 bases between the two germline ends. The CDR3 runs 14 residues. The CDR3 sequence: CASTWSDPYNEQFF. CDR3 sequence (DNA): TGTGCCAGCACGTGGAGTGACCCCTACAATGAGCAGTTCTTC.

This clonotype was counted many times. This chain links TRBV2 with TRBJ2-1, with D tentatively TRBD1 (6 bases). V lost 11 bases, J lost 5 bases, and 22 bases lay in between. The V gene's germline CDR1 is SNHLY and CDR2 FYNNEI. CDR3 size: 15 residues. DNA for the CDR3: TGTGCCGGCTACGGCGGACAGCCTAGAAACAATGAGCAGTTCTTC. This translates into CAGYGGQPRNNEQFF.

This clonotype showed up just a few times. This chain uses TRBV19 with TRBJ2-1; TRBD2 matches at 10 bases. Germline CDR1 LNHDA, CDR2 SQIVND (reference sequence). V gave up 4 bases and J gave up 6 bases; unmatched junction bases: 9. CDR3 length: 16 residues. CDR3 sequence: CASSRPSSGSGNEQFF. The CDR3 bases are TGTGCCAGTAGTAGGCCCTCTAGCGGGAGTGGCAATGAGCAGTTCTTC.

This clonotype appeared many times. The chain is built from TRBV6-1 and TRBJ2-1; TRBD1 is a possible D gene (5 bases). CDR3 size: 14 residues. The germline V gene encodes CDR1 MNHNS and CDR2 SASEGT. V lost 4 bases to trimming and J lost 6 bases, with 13 bases between them. CDR3 sequence reads: CASSGRQGINEQFF. Written as DNA, the CDR3 is TGTGCCAGCAGTGGAAGGCAGGGAATCAATGAGCAGTTCTTC.

This clonotype has only a few counts. The chain recombines TRBV3-1 with TRBJ2-3; 9 bases are shared with TRBD2. There are 17 residues in the CDR3. Germline loops: CDR1 LGHDT, CDR2 YNNKEL (reference sequence). After removal of 3 bases from V and 6 bases from J, the junction contained 13 bases not matched to a gene. The CDR3 DNA follows: TGTGCCAGCAGCCATTTGACTAGCGGAGCGCTGGGGGATACGCAGTATTTT. This codes for CASSHLTSGALGDTQYF.

For the CDR3, the DNA is TGTGCCAGCAGTTTACGGGCAGGGGACCGTTCTGGCTACACCTTC. Protein: CASSLRAGDRSGYTF. This chain uses TRBV28 with TRBJ1-2; D perhaps matches TRBD1 (6 bases). The V and J ends lost 2 bases and 7 bases respectively, with 17 bases between them. The germline CDR1 and CDR2 sequences are MDHEN and SYDVKM. This CDR3 spans 15 amino acids.

This clonotype was seen ten or more times. The J gene is TRBJ2-1, the V gene TRBV12-3 or TRBV12-4; TRBD2 matches 12 bases. The CDR3 length is 17 residues. V was clipped by 6 bases and J by 0 bases; unmatched bases: 6. CDR3 in DNA: TGTGCCAGCAGCTCACGACTAGCGGGAGACTCCTACAATGAGCAGTTCTTC. It is translated as CASSSRLAGDSYNEQFF.

This clonotype was seen ten or more times. The chain's CDR3 is CATSRVPANEAFF. Here the CDR3 DNA reads TGTGCCACCAGCAGAGTCCCAGCTAATGAAGCTTTCTTT. The V call is TRBV15, the J call TRBJ1-1; D is unresolved. The ends were cut back, 1 base at V and 7 bases at J, with 10 bases in the middle. Germline CDR1 reads LNHNV; CDR2 reads YYDKDF (reference sequence). CDR3 length: 13 amino acids.

This clonotype qualifies as medium-sized. The CDR3 DNA follows: TGCGCCAGCAGCGAACTAGTCTCCTACGAGCAGTACTTC. Amino acid sequence: CASSELVSYEQYF. V usage is TRBV5-1 and J usage is TRBJ2-7, with a tentative D call TRBD2 (5 bases). Deletions cut 4 bases from V and 0 bases from J, with 8 bases between. The CDR3 has 13 amino acids. Germline V gene lookup returns CDR1 SGHRS and CDR2 YFSETQ.

The chain is built from TRBV18 and TRBJ2-5; 9 bases are shared with TRBD2. V was clipped by 4 bases and J by 1 base; unmatched bases: 4. From germline, CDR1 is KGHSH and CDR2 LQKENI. The CDR3 is 15 residues long. This chain's CDR3 is CASSLTSGSQETQYF. DNA of the CDR3: TGTGCCAGCTCACTCACTAGCGGGTCCCAAGAGACCCAGTACTTC.

The rearrangement joins TRBV6-2 or TRBV6-3 to TRBJ1-5; D unclear. The CDR3 is 15 residues long. The germline V gene encodes CDR1 MNHEY and CDR2 SVGEGT. The V end lost 5 bases, the J end lost 4 bases, and 15 bases lay between the germline ends. The CDR3: CASSDPFGSNQPQHF. As DNA, the CDR3 is TGTGCCAGCAGTGACCCGTTTGGAAGTAATCAGCCCCAGCATTTT.

Only a few counts were recorded for this clonotype. V gene TRBV20-1 combines with J gene TRBJ2-1, with D tentatively TRBD1 (8 bases). CDR1 is DFQATT and CDR2 is SNEGSKA in the germline V gene (reference sequence). Trimming removed 1 base from V and 4 bases from J, with 14 bases in between. The CDR3 sequence is 15 residues long. This chain's CDR3 is CSARVRGTGYNEQFF. CDR3 in DNA: TGCAGTGCTAGAGTGCGGGGGACAGGTTACAATGAGCAGTTCTTC.

In its sample, this clonotype was seen many times. V gene TRBV12-3 or TRBV12-4 combines with J gene TRBJ2-2; perhaps D is TRBD1 or TRBD2 (5 bases each). The CDR3 has 15 residues. Deletions cut 7 bases from V and 1 base from J, with 13 bases between. CDR3 loop: CASIPGPKNTGELFF. The DNA for the CDR3 is TGTGCCAGCATCCCGGGACCGAAGAACACCGGGGAGCTGTTTTTT.

This clonotype has at least ten counts. The CDR3 is CASSPQRAYGYTF. The DNA of the CDR3 is TGTGCCAGCAGCCCCCAAAGGGCCTATGGCTACACCTTC. The genes are TRBV7-2 and TRBJ1-2; D gene uncertain. V was trimmed by 5 bases and J by 4 bases, leaving 11 bases between them. The CDR3 runs to 13 residues. Germline loops: CDR1 SGHTA, CDR2 FQGNSA.

The chain recombines TRBV28 with TRBJ1-4; 7 bases fit TRBD1. This CDR3 region has 14 residues. Germline V gives CDR1 MDHEN, CDR2 SYDVKM. J gave up 4 bases and V 6 bases, and 5 bases lay outside the gene matches. The CDR3 DNA is TGTGCCAGCAGCCCCACAGGGGTTAATGAAAAACTGTTTTTT. This encodes CASSPTGVNEKLFF. The full variable domain, with the rest looked up from reference TRBV28 and TRBJ1-4, is DVKVTQSSRYLVKRTGEKVFLECVQDMDHENMFWYRQDPGLGLRLIYFSYDVKMKEKGDIPEGYSVSREKKERFSLILESASTNQTSMYLCASSPTGVNEKLFFGSGTQLSVL.

This clonotype was seen at least ten times. The chain couples TRBV12-3 or TRBV12-4 to TRBJ1-5, with 9 bases lining up with TRBD1. The CDR3 is 14 amino acids. J was trimmed by 2 bases and V by 7 bases; bases with no gene match: 3. CDR3 sequence reads: CASNRGRGNQPQHF. The CDR3 DNA reads TGTGCCAGCAACAGGGGGCGCGGCAATCAGCCCCAGCATTTT.

This clonotype was detected ten times or more. The chain links TRBV10-1 to TRBJ2-1; 8 bases are shared with TRBD2. V shed 6 bases, J shed 2 bases, and the junction held 9 bases outside the gene matches. This CDR3 region has 16 residues. CDR1 WNHNN and CDR2 SYGVQD come from the germline V gene (reference sequence). CDR3 residues: CASSDSGKVPYNEQFF. CDR3 nucleotides: TGCGCCAGCAGCGATAGCGGGAAGGTACCCTACAATGAGCAGTTCTTC.

This clonotype showed up many times. The genes are TRBV6-1 and TRBJ1-5; possibly TRBD1 for D (5 bases). In germline, CDR1 is MNHNS, CDR2 SASEGT. The CDR3 contains 14 residues. Trimming cost V 4 bases and J 6 bases, with 13 bases left between them. The CDR3: CASSGRSGAQPQHF. CDR3 nucleotide sequence: TGTGCCAGCAGTGGCCGTAGCGGGGCTCAGCCCCAGCATTTT.

This clonotype was detected only a few times. This chain uses TRBV5-1 with TRBJ2-3; D is undetermined. CDR1 SGHRS and CDR2 YFSETQ come from the germline V gene. The CDR3 consists of 14 residues. Trimming shortened V by 3 bases and J by 1 base, and 9 bases separated the two germline ends. In nucleotides, the CDR3 is TGCGCCAGCAGCTCCCAGCCTGGCACAGATACGCAGTATTTT. Encoded protein: CASSSQPGTDTQYF.

This clonotype was counted ten times or more. This sequence joins TRBV10-3 and TRBJ2-2; tentatively, D is TRBD1 (6 bases). The CDR3 sequence is 15 residues long. Germline CDR1 is ENHRY and CDR2 is SYGVKD. V gave up 2 bases and J gave up 3 bases, with 10 bases separating them. CDR3 DNA sequence: TGTGCCATCAGTGAGACAGGGCGGGACACCGGGGAGCTGTTTTTT. This encodes CAISETGRDTGELFF.